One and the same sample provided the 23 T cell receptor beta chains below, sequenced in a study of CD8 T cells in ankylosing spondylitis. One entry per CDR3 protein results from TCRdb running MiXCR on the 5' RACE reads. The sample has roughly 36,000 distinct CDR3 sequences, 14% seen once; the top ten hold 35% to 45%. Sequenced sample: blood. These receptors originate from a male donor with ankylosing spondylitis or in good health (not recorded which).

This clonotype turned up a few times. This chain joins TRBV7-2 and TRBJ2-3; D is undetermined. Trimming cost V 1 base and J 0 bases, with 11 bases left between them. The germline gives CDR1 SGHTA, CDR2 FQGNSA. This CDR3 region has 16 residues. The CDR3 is CASSLVDPYSTDTQYF. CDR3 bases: TGTGCCAGCAGCTTAGTGGACCCTTATAGCACAGATACGCAGTATTTT. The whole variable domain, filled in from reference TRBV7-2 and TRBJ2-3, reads GAGVSQSPSNKVTEKGKDVELRCDPISGHTALYWYRQSLGQGLEFLIYFQGNSAPDKSGLPSDRFSAERTGGSVSTLTIQRTQQEDSAVYLCASSLVDPYSTDTQYFGPGTRLTVL.

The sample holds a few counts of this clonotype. DNA of the CDR3: TGTGCCAGCAGCTTGGGGACTAGCGGCACAGATACGCAGTATTTT. Amino acid sequence: CASSLGTSGTDTQYF. The rearrangement links TRBV7-9 to TRBJ2-3; 10 bases align to TRBD2. Germline values: CDR1 SEHNR, CDR2 FQNEAQ (reference sequence). This CDR3 has 15 residues. Unmatched junction bases numbered 1, after V lost 3 bases and J lost 1 base.

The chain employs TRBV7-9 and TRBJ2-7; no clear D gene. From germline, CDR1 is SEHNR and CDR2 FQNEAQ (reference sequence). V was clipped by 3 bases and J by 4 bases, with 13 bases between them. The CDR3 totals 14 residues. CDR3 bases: TGTGCCAGCAGCTTTAACCCCTCCTTGTACGAGCAGTACTTC. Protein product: CASSFNPSLYEQYF.

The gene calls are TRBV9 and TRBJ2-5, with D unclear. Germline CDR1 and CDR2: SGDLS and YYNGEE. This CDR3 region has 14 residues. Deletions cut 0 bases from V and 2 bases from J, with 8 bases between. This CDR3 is CASSVGSAQETQYF. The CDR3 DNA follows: TGTGCCAGCAGCGTAGGGTCAGCTCAAGAGACCCAGTACTTC.

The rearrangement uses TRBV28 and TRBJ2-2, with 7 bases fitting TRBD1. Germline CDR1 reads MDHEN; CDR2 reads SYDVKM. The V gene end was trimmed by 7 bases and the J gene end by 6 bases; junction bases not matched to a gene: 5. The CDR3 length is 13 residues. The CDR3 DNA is TGTGCCAGCACAGACAGGGCCCCCGGGGAGCTGTTTTTT. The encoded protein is CASTDRAPGELFF.

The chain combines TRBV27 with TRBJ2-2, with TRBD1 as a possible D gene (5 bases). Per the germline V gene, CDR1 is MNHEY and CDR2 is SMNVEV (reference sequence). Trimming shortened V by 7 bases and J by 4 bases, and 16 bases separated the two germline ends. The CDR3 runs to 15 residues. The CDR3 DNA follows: TGTGCCAGCAATGTCCAGGGCCGAGGCACCGGGGAGCTGTTTTTT. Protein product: CASNVQGRGTGELFF.

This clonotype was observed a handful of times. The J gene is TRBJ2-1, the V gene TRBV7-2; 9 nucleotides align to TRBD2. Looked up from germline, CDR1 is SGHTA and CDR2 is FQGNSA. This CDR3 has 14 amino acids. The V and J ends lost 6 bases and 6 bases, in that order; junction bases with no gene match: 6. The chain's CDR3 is CASRPRLAANEQFF. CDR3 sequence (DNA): TGTGCCAGCAGACCGCGACTAGCGGCCAATGAGCAGTTCTTC.

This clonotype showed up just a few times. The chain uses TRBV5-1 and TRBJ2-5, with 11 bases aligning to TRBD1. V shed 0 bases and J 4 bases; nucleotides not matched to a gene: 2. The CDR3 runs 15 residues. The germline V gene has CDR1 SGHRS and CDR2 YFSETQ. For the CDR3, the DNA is TGCGCCAGCAGCTTGGCCGGGACAGGGGGAGAGACCCAGTACTTC. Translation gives CASSLAGTGGETQYF.

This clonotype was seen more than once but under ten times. The CDR3 here is CASSFGTSGRGMYQETQYF. CDR3 DNA sequence: TGTGCCAGCAGTTTCGGGACTAGCGGGAGGGGGATGTACCAAGAGACCCAGTACTTC. The rearrangement uses TRBV28 and TRBJ2-5; 16 nucleotides align to TRBD2. Germline CDR1 MDHEN, CDR2 SYDVKM. The CDR3 is made up of 19 amino acids. Trimming removed 3 bases from V and 0 bases from J; junction bases left unmatched: 7. The whole variable domain, filled in from reference TRBV28 and TRBJ2-5, reads DVKVTQSSRYLVKRTGEKVFLECVQDMDHENMFWYRQDPGLGLRLIYFSYDVKMKEKGDIPEGYSVSREKKERFSLILESASTNQTSMYLCASSFGTSGRGMYQETQYFGPGTRLLVL.

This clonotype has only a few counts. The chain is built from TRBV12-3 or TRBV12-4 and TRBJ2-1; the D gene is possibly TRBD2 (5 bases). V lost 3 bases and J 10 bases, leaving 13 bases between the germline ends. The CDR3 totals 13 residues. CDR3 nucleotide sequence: TGTGCCAGCAGTTTTACTAGATCTGGCGAGCAGTTCTTC. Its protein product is CASSFTRSGEQFF.

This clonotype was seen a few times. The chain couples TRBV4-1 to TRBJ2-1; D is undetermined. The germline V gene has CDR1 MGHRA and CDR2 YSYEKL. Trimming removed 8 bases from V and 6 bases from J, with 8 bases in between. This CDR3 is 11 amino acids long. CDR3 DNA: TGCGCCAGCTCAACGGTCAATGAGCAGTTCTTC. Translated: CASSTVNEQFF.

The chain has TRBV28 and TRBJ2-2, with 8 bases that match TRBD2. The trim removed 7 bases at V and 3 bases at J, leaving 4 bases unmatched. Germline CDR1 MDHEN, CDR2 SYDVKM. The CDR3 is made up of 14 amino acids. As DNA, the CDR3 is TGTGCCAGCACAACGGGGGGGGACACCGGGGAGCTGTTTTTT. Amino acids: CASTTGGDTGELFF.

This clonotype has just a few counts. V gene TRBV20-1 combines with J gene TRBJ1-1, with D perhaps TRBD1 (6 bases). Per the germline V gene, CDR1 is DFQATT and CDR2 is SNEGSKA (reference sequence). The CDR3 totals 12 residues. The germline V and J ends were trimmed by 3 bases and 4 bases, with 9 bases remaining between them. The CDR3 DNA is TGCAGTGCTAGGGACAGTCCCACTGAAGCTTTCTTT. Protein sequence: CSARDSPTEAFF.

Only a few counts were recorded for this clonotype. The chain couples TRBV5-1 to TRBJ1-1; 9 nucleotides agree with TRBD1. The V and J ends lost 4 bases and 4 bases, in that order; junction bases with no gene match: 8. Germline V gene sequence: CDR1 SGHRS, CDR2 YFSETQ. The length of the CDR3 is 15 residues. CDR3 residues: CASSGTGQGFTEAFF. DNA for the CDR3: TGCGCCAGCAGCGGGACAGGGCAGGGGTTCACTGAAGCTTTCTTT.

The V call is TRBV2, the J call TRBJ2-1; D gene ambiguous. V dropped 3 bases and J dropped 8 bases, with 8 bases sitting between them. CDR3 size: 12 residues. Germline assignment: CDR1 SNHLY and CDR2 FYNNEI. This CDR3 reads CASSDRRDEQFF. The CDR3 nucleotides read TGTGCCAGCAGTGATCGGAGAGATGAGCAGTTCTTC.

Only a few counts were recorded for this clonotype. This CDR3 reads CASSSNIGVGASYEQYF. CDR3 coding DNA: TGTGCCAGCAGTTCCAATATAGGTGTGGGTGCTTCCTACGAGCAGTACTTC. V usage is TRBV28 and J usage is TRBJ2-7; D is unclear. V was cut by 4 bases and J by 1 base, with 20 bases left in between. The length of the CDR3 is 17 residues. CDR1 and CDR2 from the germline V gene are MDHEN and SYDVKM.

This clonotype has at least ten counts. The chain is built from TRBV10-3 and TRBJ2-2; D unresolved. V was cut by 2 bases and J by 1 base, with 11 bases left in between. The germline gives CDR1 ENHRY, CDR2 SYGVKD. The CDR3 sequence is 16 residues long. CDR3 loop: CAISEQGPLNTGELFF. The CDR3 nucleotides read TGTGCCATCAGTGAGCAAGGGCCCCTGAACACCGGGGAGCTGTTTTTT.

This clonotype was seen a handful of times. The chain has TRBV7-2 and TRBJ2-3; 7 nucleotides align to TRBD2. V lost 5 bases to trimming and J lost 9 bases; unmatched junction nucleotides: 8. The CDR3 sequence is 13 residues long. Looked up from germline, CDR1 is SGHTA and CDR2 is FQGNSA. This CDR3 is CASSPAGRGTQYF. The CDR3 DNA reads TGTGCCAGCAGCCCCGCAGGGAGGGGCACGCAGTATTTT.

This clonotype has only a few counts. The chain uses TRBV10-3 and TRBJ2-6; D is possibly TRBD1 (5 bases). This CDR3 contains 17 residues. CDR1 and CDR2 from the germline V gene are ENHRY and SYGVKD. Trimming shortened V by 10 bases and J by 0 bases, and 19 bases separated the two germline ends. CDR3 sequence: CATTWASRDSGANVLTF. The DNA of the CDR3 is TGTGCCACCACTTGGGCAAGCAGGGACTCTGGGGCCAACGTCCTGACTTTC.

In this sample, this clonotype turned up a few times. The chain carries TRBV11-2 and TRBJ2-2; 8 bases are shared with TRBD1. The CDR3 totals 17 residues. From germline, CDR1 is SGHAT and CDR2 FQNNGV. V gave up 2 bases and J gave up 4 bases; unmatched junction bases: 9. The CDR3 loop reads CASSLPPGTGGTGELFF. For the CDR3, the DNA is TGTGCCAGCAGCTTACCCCCAGGGACAGGCGGCACCGGGGAGCTGTTTTTT.

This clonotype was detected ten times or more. The CDR3 sequence is CASSGLKEQFF. CDR3 DNA sequence: TGTGCCAGCAGTGGGTTGAAGGAGCAGTTCTTC. The chain links TRBV2 to TRBJ2-1; D is uncertain. Per the germline V gene, CDR1 is SNHLY and CDR2 is FYNNEI. The germline V and J ends were trimmed by 4 bases and 10 bases, with 8 bases remaining between them. The CDR3 consists of 11 residues.

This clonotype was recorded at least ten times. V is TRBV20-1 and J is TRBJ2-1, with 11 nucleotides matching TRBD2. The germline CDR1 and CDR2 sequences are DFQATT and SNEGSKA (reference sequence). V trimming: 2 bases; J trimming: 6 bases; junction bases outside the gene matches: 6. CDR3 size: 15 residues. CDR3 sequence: CSARKLAGAPNEQFF. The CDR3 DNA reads TGCAGTGCTAGAAAACTAGCGGGGGCCCCCAATGAGCAGTTCTTC.

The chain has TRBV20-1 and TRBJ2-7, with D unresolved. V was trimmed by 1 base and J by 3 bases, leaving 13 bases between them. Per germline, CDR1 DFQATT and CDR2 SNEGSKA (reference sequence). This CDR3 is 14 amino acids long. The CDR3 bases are TGCAGTGCTAGAGGGCGGCTGAGGAGCTACGAGCAGTACGTC. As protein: CSARGRLRSYEQYV.